These 13 T cell receptor beta chains were sequenced from one sample in a study of shared clonotypes between healthy human individuals. Using immunoSEQ multiplex PCR, the repertoire was profiled, and TCRdb retains in-frame clones only, with some absent. The sample gives some 2,000,000 clones, roughly 95% of which show up once; over 0.1% is in the top ten. The sample comprised naive CD4+ T cells sorted from blood. Subset given: CD45RA+ positively selected. These receptors originate from a man aged 18 to 30 in good health.

For this clone: Other DNA variants within this sample encode the same CDR3. The chain employs TRBV7-9 and TRBJ1-1, with a weak D call TRBD1 (6 bases). The CDR3 has 15 amino acids. Between the trimmed V and J ends, which lost 0 bases and 4 bases, there was a span of 12 bases. Germline assignment: CDR1 SEHNR and CDR2 FQNEAQ (reference sequence). The CDR3 here is CASSLAQGRGTEAFF. CDR3 bases: TGTGCCAGCAGCTTAGCCCAGGGGCGGGGCACTGAAGCTTTCTTT.

In the case of this clone: Other DNA variants within this sample encode the same CDR3. The CDR3 nucleotides are TGTGCCAGCAGCCCCGACAGGGGCCAAGAGACCCAGTACTTC. It is translated as CASSPDRGQETQYF. The chain is built from TRBV7-2 and TRBJ2-5; 8 bases map to TRBD1. V shed 5 bases, J shed 1 base, and the junction held 3 bases outside the gene matches. CDR1 and CDR2 (germline): SGHTA, FQGNSA. The CDR3 extends over 14 amino acids.

This chain uses TRBV27 with TRBJ2-7; the D gene is possibly TRBD1 (5 bases). Germline values: CDR1 MNHEY, CDR2 SMNVEV (reference sequence). V lost 2 bases to trimming and J lost 5 bases, with 13 bases between them. The CDR3 extends over 14 amino acids. The CDR3 reads CASSLQGPVDEQYF. The CDR3 DNA reads TGTGCCAGCAGTTTACAGGGTCCCGTAGACGAGCAGTACTTC.

On this clone itself: Other DNA sequences of this sample code for an identical CDR3. The gene calls are TRBV9 and TRBJ2-7; 12 positions agree with TRBD2. Looked up from germline, CDR1 is SGDLS and CDR2 is YYNGEE. Trimming cost V 3 bases and J 1 base; bases outside gene matches: 2. The CDR3 runs 15 residues. CDR3: CASSETSGSSYEQYF. In nucleotides, the CDR3 is TGTGCCAGCAGCGAGACTAGCGGGAGTTCCTACGAGCAGTACTTC.

The V and J genes are TRBV7-2 and TRBJ2-7, with D possibly TRBD1 on 5 matching bases. This CDR3 is built from 14 residues. Germline V gives CDR1 SGHTA, CDR2 FQGNSA. The V and J ends lost 5 bases and 3 bases respectively, with 14 bases between them. The CDR3 is CASSTSGQLYEQYF. The CDR3 DNA sequence: TGTGCCAGCAGCACGTCTGGACAACTCTACGAGCAGTACTTC.

A single count supports this clone. This chain uses TRBV5-1 with TRBJ2-7, with D possibly being TRBD2 (5 bases). The CDR3 has 13 residues. The germline V gene encodes CDR1 SGHRS and CDR2 YFSETQ. V was pared by 3 bases and J by 3 bases, with 10 bases between. The CDR3 loop reads CASSSGEGYEQYF. The CDR3 DNA is TGCGCCAGCAGCTCTGGCGAGGGCTACGAGCAGTACTTC.

The rearrangement links TRBV10-3 to TRBJ2-7, with no clear D. Germline loops: CDR1 ENHRY, CDR2 SYGVKD. The length of the CDR3 is 17 residues. V lost 0 bases and J lost 8, with 23 bases in between. CDR3 sequence (DNA): TGTGCCATCAGTGAGTCGGTCGGGCAGTCCGACTTCCGAAAGCAGTACTTC. This sequence encodes CAISESVGQSDFRKQYF.

This chain links TRBV2 with TRBJ2-1, with D unclear. Between the trimmed V and J ends, which lost 8 bases and 4 bases, there was a span of 6 bases. The germline V gene has CDR1 SNHLY and CDR2 FYNNEI. The CDR3 contains 11 residues. The CDR3 loop reads CASDEYNEQFF. The CDR3 region has the DNA TGTGCCAGCGATGAGTACAATGAGCAGTTCTTC.

The chain has TRBV7-9 and TRBJ2-7; 9 positions match TRBD2. V gave up 6 bases and J gave up 7 bases; unmatched junction bases: 10. CDR3 length: 14 residues. The germline V gene has CDR1 SEHNR and CDR2 FQNEAQ (reference sequence). CDR3 residues: CASSNLAGYREQYF. The CDR3 DNA is TGTGCCAGCAGTAACCTAGCGGGATATCGGGAGCAGTACTTC. The full variable domain, with the rest looked up from reference TRBV7-9 and TRBJ2-7, is DTGVSQNPRHKITKRGQNVTFRCDPISEHNRLYWYRQTLGQGPEFLTYFQNEAQLEKSRLLSDRFSAERPKGSFSTLEIQRTEQGDSAMYLCASSNLAGYREQYFGPGTRLTVT.

The genes are TRBV7-8 and TRBJ2-7; D is undetermined. CDR3 size: 13 residues. V was trimmed by 1 base and J by 6 bases, leaving 10 bases between them. The V gene's germline CDR1 is SGHVS and CDR2 FQNEAQ. The CDR3 protein is CASSLGSGFEQYF. In nucleotides, the CDR3 is TGTGCCAGCAGCTTAGGGTCTGGGTTCGAGCAGTACTTC.

In this sample, this clone turned up a few times. The sample has other DNA sequences that encode this CDR3 too. The rearrangement links TRBV5-1 to TRBJ2-7, with 9 bases that match TRBD1. The CDR3 totals 14 residues. V shed 0 bases, J shed 2 bases, and the junction held 0 bases outside the gene matches. The germline V gene encodes CDR1 SGHRS and CDR2 YFSETQ. CDR3 nucleotides: TGCGCCAGCAGCTTGGGGACAGGGGCCTACGAGCAGTACTTC. Its translation is CASSLGTGAYEQYF. Full variable domain (missing parts from reference TRBV5-1 and TRBJ2-7): KAGVTQTPRYLIKTRGQQVTLSCSPISGHRSVSWYQQTPGQGLQFLFEYFSETQRNKGNFPGRFSGRQFSNSRSEMNVSTLELGDSALYLCASSLGTGAYEQYFGPGTRLTVT.

V and J are TRBV7-2 and TRBJ1-6; possibly TRBD1 for D (5 bases). Germline CDR1 and CDR2: SGHTA and FQGNSA. V was trimmed by 1 base and J by 6 bases, leaving 7 bases between them. The CDR3 runs to 14 residues. The CDR3 DNA is TGTGCCAGCAGCTTAGGACAGCGTAATTCACCCCTCCACTTT. Its protein is CASSLGQRNSPLHF.

This rearrangement joins TRBV5-1 to TRBJ2-1, with D tentatively TRBD1 (5 bases). From germline, CDR1 is SGHRS and CDR2 YFSETQ. V dropped 0 bases and J dropped 3 bases, with 10 bases sitting between them. This CDR3 has 15 residues. CDR3 sequence reads: CASSLEGYNYNEQFF. In DNA, the CDR3 is TGCGCCAGCAGCTTGGAGGGGTACAACTACAATGAGCAGTTCTTC.